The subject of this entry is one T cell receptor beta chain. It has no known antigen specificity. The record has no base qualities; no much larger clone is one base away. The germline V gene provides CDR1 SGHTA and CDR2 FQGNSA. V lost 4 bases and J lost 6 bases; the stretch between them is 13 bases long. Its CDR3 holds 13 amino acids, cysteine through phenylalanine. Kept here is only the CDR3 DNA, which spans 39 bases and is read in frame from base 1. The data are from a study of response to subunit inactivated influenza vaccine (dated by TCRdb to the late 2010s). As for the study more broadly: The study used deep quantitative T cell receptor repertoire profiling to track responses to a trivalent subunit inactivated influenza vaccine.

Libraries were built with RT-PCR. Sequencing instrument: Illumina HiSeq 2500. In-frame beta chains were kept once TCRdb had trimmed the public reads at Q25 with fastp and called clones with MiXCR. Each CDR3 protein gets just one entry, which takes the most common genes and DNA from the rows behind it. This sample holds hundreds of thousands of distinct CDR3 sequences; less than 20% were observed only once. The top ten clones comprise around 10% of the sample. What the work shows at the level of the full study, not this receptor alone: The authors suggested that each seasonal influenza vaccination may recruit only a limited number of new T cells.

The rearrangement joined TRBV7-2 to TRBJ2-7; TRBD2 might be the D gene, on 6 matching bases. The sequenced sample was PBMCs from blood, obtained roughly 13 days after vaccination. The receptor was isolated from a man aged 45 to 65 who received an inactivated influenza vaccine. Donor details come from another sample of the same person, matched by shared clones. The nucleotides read TGTGCCAGCAGCTGGATGACTAGTTCCGAGCAGTACTTC. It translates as CASSWMTSSEQYF.